Below, 31 T cell receptor beta chains from the same sample are listed, as sequenced in a study of OX40 agonist ivuxolimab in advanced cancers. Clones were read by immunoSEQ multiplex PCR, and TCRdb kept only the in-frame ones, dropping some. Among roughly 67,000 clones, around 90% were seen once, and the ten largest hold roughly 5.1%. Source: CD4+ or CD8+ T cells sorted from blood, taken in a trial of the OX40 agonist ivuxolimab. The source of these receptors is an adult with an advanced solid tumor such as melanoma, head and neck, liver or kidney cancer.

Only a few counts were recorded for this clone. The chain uses TRBV10-3 and TRBJ2-3; 10 nucleotides agree with TRBD2. V shed 2 bases, J shed 1 base, and the junction held 3 bases outside the gene matches. The germline CDR1 and CDR2 sequences are ENHRY and SYGVKD. The CDR3 contains 16 residues. In DNA, the CDR3 is TGTGCCATCAGTGAGGGGGGGACTAGCGGCACAGATACGCAGTATTTT. The encoded protein is CAISEGGTSGTDTQYF.

This chain uses TRBV7-2 with TRBJ1-2, with D perhaps TRBD1 (5 bases). V was clipped by 6 bases and J by 8 bases, with 16 bases between them. Per germline, CDR1 SGHTA and CDR2 FQGNSA. There are 13 residues in the CDR3. The CDR3 here is CASSSGTPRGYTF. As DNA, the CDR3 is TGTGCCAGCAGTTCCGGGACCCCCCGGGGCTACACCTTC.

The chain links TRBV5-1 to TRBJ2-2; D possibly uses TRBD1 or TRBD2 (5 bases each). Germline V CDR1 and CDR2: SGHRS, YFSETQ. V was cut by 0 bases and J by 4 bases, with 7 bases left in between. There are 14 residues in the CDR3. The CDR3 bases are TGCGCCAGCAGCTTGGTTGGGACCACCGGGGAGCTGTTTTTT. As protein: CASSLVGTTGELFF.

The CDR3 protein is CASRRDSRGYTF. DNA of the CDR3: TGTGCCAGCAGGAGGGACAGTCGGGGCTACACCTTC. This rearrangement joins TRBV2 to TRBJ1-2; the match to TRBD1 covers 7 bases. There are 12 residues in the CDR3. Germline values: CDR1 SNHLY, CDR2 FYNNEI. Trimming removed 6 bases from V and 8 bases from J; junction bases left unmatched: 6.

This rearrangement joins TRBV10-3 to TRBJ1-1; D is uncertain. Trimming shortened V by 0 bases and J by 0 bases, and 8 bases separated the two germline ends. Germline values: CDR1 ENHRY, CDR2 SYGVKD. The CDR3 sequence is 15 residues long. DNA for the CDR3: TGTGCCATCAGTGAGTCGCAGTTTATGAACACTGAAGCTTTCTTT. This sequence encodes CAISESQFMNTEAFF.

The CDR3 nucleotides are TGTGCCAGCAGCTTAACTACGGTTGGGTACAGACTGTTTTTT. Protein: CASSLTTVGYRLFF. J is TRBJ1-4 and V is TRBV7-6; D gene ambiguous. Germline values: CDR1 SGHVS, CDR2 FNYEAQ. Trimming cost V 2 bases and J 13 bases, with 17 bases left between them. The CDR3 totals 14 residues.

V gene TRBV6-5 combines with J gene TRBJ1-5, with 10 bases lining up with TRBD1. Per the germline V gene, CDR1 is MNHEY and CDR2 is SVGAGI. This CDR3 spans 15 amino acids. The trim removed 4 bases at V and 3 bases at J, leaving 3 bases unmatched. The CDR3 here is CASSSDRGDNQPQHF. In DNA form, the CDR3 reads TGTGCCAGCAGTTCGGACAGGGGGGACAATCAGCCCCAGCATTTT.

This sequence joins TRBV6-5 and TRBJ1-4; no firm D call. Germline loops: CDR1 MNHEY, CDR2 SVGAGI. The CDR3 sequence is 13 residues long. V dropped 6 bases and J dropped 5 bases, with 10 bases sitting between them. CDR3 residues: CASSRMLNEKLFF. The CDR3 DNA follows: TGTGCCAGCAGCCGTATGTTGAATGAAAAACTGTTTTTT.

About this clone: Other DNA sequences within the sample encode an identical CDR3. CDR3 amino acids: CATLGGKETQYF. CDR3 coding DNA: TGTGCCACCCTCGGCGGCAAAGAGACCCAGTACTTC. The V gene is TRBV28, the J gene TRBJ2-5; D is ambiguous. The CDR3 has 12 amino acids. The germline V gene encodes CDR1 MDHEN and CDR2 SYDVKM. Trimming took 10 bases from V and 3 from J, leaving 12 bases between them. The variable domain in full, completed from reference TRBV28 and TRBJ2-5, reads DVKVTQSSRYLVKRTGEKVFLECVQDMDHENMFWYRQDPGLGLRLIYFSYDVKMKEKGDIPEGYSVSREKKERFSLILESASTNQTSMYLCATLGGKETQYFGPGTRLLVL.

This chain joins TRBV5-1 and TRBJ1-1; D remains unclear. CDR1 SGHRS and CDR2 YFSETQ come from the germline V gene. Trimming pared 2 bases from V and 6 bases from J, leaving 8 bases between. This CDR3 comprises 12 residues. CDR3 coding DNA: TGCGCCAGCAGCTTTGGTTCGGCTGAAGCTTTCTTT. It is translated as CASSFGSAEAFF.

The CDR3 nucleotides are TGTGCCAGCTCACCGGGACAGGGGTTGGTCGGGGGATACGAGCAGTACTTC. It is translated as CASSPGQGLVGGYEQYF. The V and J genes are TRBV18 and TRBJ2-7, with TRBD1 identical over 10 bases. Losses at the gene ends were 3 bases for V and 4 bases for J; bases not matched to a gene: 12. This CDR3 has 17 residues. Germline-derived CDR1 and CDR2 are KGHSH and LQKENI.

The rearrangement links TRBV19 to TRBJ2-5; the match to TRBD2 covers 11 bases. J lost 0 bases, V lost 3 bases, and 6 bases had no gene match. This CDR3 is 17 amino acids long. Germline V gives CDR1 LNHDA, CDR2 SQIVND (reference sequence). The CDR3 bases are TGTGCCAGTAGTATTGGTTCTAGCGGGGGGCACCAAGAGACCCAGTACTTC. As protein: CASSIGSSGGHQETQYF.

Only a few counts were recorded for this clone. The chain's CDR3 is CSVLIQGNNQPQHF. The CDR3 coding sequence is TGCAGCGTTCTGATACAGGGGAACAATCAGCCCCAGCATTTT. This chain uses TRBV29-1 with TRBJ1-5; 7 bases fit TRBD1. V gave up 5 bases and J gave up 3 bases; unmatched junction bases: 7. Germline loops: CDR1 SQVTM, CDR2 ANQGSEA. There are 14 residues in the CDR3.

This clone was seen a single time. The gene calls are TRBV5-4 and TRBJ2-2; D is unclear. The CDR3 spans 16 residues. V was trimmed by 0 bases and J by 1 base, leaving 10 bases between them. Germline assignment: CDR1 SGHNT and CDR2 YYREEE (reference sequence). This CDR3 is CASSLASSLNTGELFF. DNA of the CDR3: TGTGCCAGCAGCTTGGCATCCTCGTTGAACACCGGGGAGCTGTTTTTT.

The chain joins TRBV7-2 to TRBJ2-7; D uncertain. Germline V lookup: CDR1 SGHTA, CDR2 FQGNSA. The CDR3 is 12 amino acids. Deletions cut 3 bases from V and 9 bases from J, with 12 bases between. The CDR3, as DNA: TGTGCCAGCAGCTTTCCGTCCGGTGGGCAGTACTTC. It codes for CASSFPSGGQYF.

The CDR3 reads CASSLLRNTEAFF. CDR3 DNA sequence: TGTGCCAGCAGCTTACTCAGGAACACTGAAGCTTTCTTT. The V and J genes are TRBV7-9 and TRBJ1-1; D gene uncertain. Trimming took 2 bases from V and 1 from J, leaving 5 bases between them. The CDR3 consists of 13 residues. CDR1 and CDR2 from the germline V gene are SEHNR and FQNEAQ (reference sequence).

The rearrangement links TRBV5-1 to TRBJ1-2; no definite D call. The CDR3 has 14 amino acids. Germline V gene sequence: CDR1 SGHRS, CDR2 YFSETQ. V was cut by 0 bases and J by 6 bases, with 12 bases left in between. The CDR3 is CASSLEREGDGYTF. CDR3 DNA sequence: TGCGCCAGCAGCTTGGAACGGGAAGGCGATGGCTACACCTTC.

V is TRBV2 and J is TRBJ2-1, with D possibly TRBD2 on 6 matching bases. CDR3 length: 16 amino acids. The V end was cut by 4 bases, the J end by 2 bases, with 15 bases between. CDR1 is SNHLY, CDR2 FYNNEI, per germline. As DNA, the CDR3 is TGTGCCAGCAGTGTAACTAGGGAGGCCGCCTACAATGAGCAGTTCTTC. Protein sequence: CASSVTREAAYNEQFF.

This clone was counted a single time. V gene TRBV19 combines with J gene TRBJ1-3; D is unclear. Germline CDR1 LNHDA, CDR2 SQIVND (reference sequence). The CDR3 sequence is 14 residues long. With 4 bases removed from V and 1 base from J, the gap between germline ends came to 8 bases. The CDR3 is CASSKQSSGNTIYF. The DNA of the CDR3 is TGTGCCAGTAGTAAGCAGTCATCTGGAAACACCATATATTTT. The full variable domain, with the rest looked up from reference TRBV19 and TRBJ1-3, is DGGITQSPKYLFRKEGQNVTLSCEQNLNHDAMYWYRQDPGQGLRLIYYSQIVNDFQKGDIAEGYSVSREKKESFPLTVTSAQKNPTAFYLCASSKQSSGNTIYFGEGSWLTVV.

This chain uses TRBV18 with TRBJ1-3, with 10 bases that match TRBD1. Trimming at V came to 0 bases and at J to 4 bases, leaving 12 bases not matched to a gene. This CDR3 contains 19 residues. The V gene's germline CDR1 is KGHSH and CDR2 LQKENI. The CDR3 DNA follows: TGTGCCAGCTCACCACCAAATCGGCCGGGACAGGGGTACGGAAACACCATATATTTT. This sequence encodes CASSPPNRPGQGYGNTIYF.

V usage is TRBV4-1 and J usage is TRBJ2-2; a possible D gene is TRBD1 (5 bases). The CDR3 has 18 residues. Trimming cost V 0 bases and J 6 bases, with 20 bases left between them. Per the germline V gene, CDR1 is MGHRA and CDR2 is YSYEKL. In DNA, the CDR3 is TGCGCCAGCAGCCAAGATCACGAAGGCAGGGATATACCCGGGGAGCTGTTTTTT. It translates to CASSQDHEGRDIPGELFF.

The CDR3 loop reads CASSLGAGANNEQFF. CDR3 nucleotide sequence: TGTGCCAGCAGCTTAGGGGCAGGGGCAAACAATGAGCAGTTCTTC. The chain combines TRBV11-3 with TRBJ2-1; tentatively, D is TRBD1 (6 bases). This CDR3 has 15 residues. Germline V CDR1 and CDR2: SGHNT, YENEEA. V was cut by 1 base and J by 5 bases, with 12 bases left in between.

The rearrangement links TRBV14 to TRBJ2-7; no firm D call. This CDR3 comprises 13 residues. The V end lost 4 bases, the J end lost 3 bases, and 10 bases lay between the germline ends. The germline V gene has CDR1 SGHDN and CDR2 FVKESK. CDR3 in amino acids: CASSPSPGYEQYF. The DNA for the CDR3 is TGTGCCAGCAGCCCCTCCCCTGGCTACGAGCAGTACTTC.

This clone was seen only once. The sample holds other DNA sequences that translate to the same CDR3. The chain employs TRBV5-8 and TRBJ1-5, with 7 bases identical to TRBD1. Germline V lookup: CDR1 SGHTS, CDR2 YDEGEE. The CDR3 length is 14 residues. The V and J ends lost 5 bases and 2 bases, in that order; junction bases with no gene match: 4. CDR3 in amino acids: CASSLDRGNQPQHF. CDR3 DNA: TGTGCCAGCAGTTTAGACAGGGGCAATCAGCCCCAGCATTTT.

V and J are TRBV29-1 and TRBJ2-3, with unresolved D. Germline V gene lookup returns CDR1 SQVTM and CDR2 ANQGSEA. The CDR3 runs 11 residues. V was cut by 7 bases and J by 6 bases, with 11 bases left in between. CDR3 sequence: CSALTGDTQYF. In DNA form, the CDR3 reads TGCAGCGCATTGACCGGGGATACGCAGTATTTT.

V is TRBV6-1 and J is TRBJ2-2; D tentatively reads TRBD1 or TRBD2 (5 bases each). Trimming shortened V by 7 bases and J by 4 bases, and 13 bases separated the two germline ends. The CDR3 covers 14 residues. Looked up from germline, CDR1 is MNHNS and CDR2 is SASEGT. The CDR3 protein is CASTRGLTTGELFF. The CDR3 DNA sequence: TGTGCCAGCACCCGGGGCCTGACCACCGGGGAGCTGTTTTTT.

The V gene is TRBV5-1, the J gene TRBJ2-5, with D hard to call. V was cut by 0 bases and J by 2 bases, with 8 bases left in between. This CDR3 has 14 amino acids. Germline CDR1 reads SGHRS; CDR2 reads YFSETQ. CDR3 region: CASSLGRIQETQYF. The CDR3 region has the DNA TGCGCCAGCAGCTTGGGACGGATACAAGAGACCCAGTACTTC. Based on the CDR3 plus reference TRBV5-1 and TRBJ2-5, the full variable domain is KAGVTQTPRYLIKTRGQQVTLSCSPISGHRSVSWYQQTPGQGLQFLFEYFSETQRNKGNFPGRFSGRQFSNSRSEMNVSTLELGDSALYLCASSLGRIQETQYFGPGTRLLVL.

This chain links TRBV28 with TRBJ2-3, with a possible D match to TRBD2 (6 bases). With 5 bases removed from V and 14 bases from J, the gap between germline ends came to 17 bases. The germline gives CDR1 MDHEN, CDR2 SYDVKM. The CDR3 contains 12 residues. CDR3 nucleotide sequence: TGTGCCAGCAGTGCGGGGTACTCTCGGGCGTATTTT. Encoded protein: CASSAGYSRAYF.

This rearrangement joins TRBV6-5 to TRBJ2-3; no reliable D call. Germline CDR1 and CDR2: MNHEY and SVGAGI. CDR3 length equals 15 residues. Trimming removed 0 bases from V and 0 bases from J, with 7 bases in between. This chain's CDR3 is CASSYSDSSTDTQYF. CDR3 sequence (DNA): TGTGCCAGCAGTTACTCAGACTCTAGCACAGATACGCAGTATTTT.

The J gene is TRBJ2-2, the V gene TRBV18; D is perhaps TRBD1 (5 bases). V was clipped by 8 bases and J by 7 bases, with 23 bases between them. Germline V gene lookup returns CDR1 KGHSH and CDR2 LQKENI. The CDR3 extends over 16 amino acids. CDR3 in amino acids: CASLGYRTREGGELFF. The CDR3 nucleotides are TGTGCCAGCCTAGGCTACCGGACAAGGGAAGGCGGGGAGCTGTTTTTT. The full variable domain, with the rest looked up from reference TRBV18 and TRBJ2-2, is NAGVMQNPRHLVRRRGQEARLRCSPMKGHSHVYWYRQLPEEGLKFMVYLQKENIIDESGMPKERFSAEFPKEGPSILRIQQVVRGDSAAYFCASLGYRTREGGELFFGEGSRLTVL.

The V gene is TRBV6-1, the J gene TRBJ1-4, with a tentative D call TRBD1 (5 bases). The ends were cut back, 0 bases at V and 8 bases at J, with 13 bases in the middle. This CDR3 is 15 amino acids long. Per the germline V gene, CDR1 is MNHNS and CDR2 is SASEGT. CDR3 loop: CASSEAPEGWEKLFF. In DNA, the CDR3 is TGTGCCAGCAGTGAAGCGCCCGAGGGGTGGGAAAAACTGTTTTTT.